Sequencing of this T cell receptor (beta chain) was carried out in a study of Siglec-9 on CD8 T cells in melanoma. TCRdb's copy holds only in-frame clones and misses some; the assay was immunoSEQ multiplex PCR. The sample holds around 35,000 clones, 80% to 85% seen once. The sample holds one count of this clone. The J segment lost 3 bases and the V segment lost 7 bases, leaving 6 bases of the junction unmatched. The germline V gene encodes CDR1 SGDLS and CDR2 YYNGEE. CDR3 length equals 14 residues. J is TRBJ2-1 and V is TRBV9; 8 positions match TRBD2. This clonotype was sampled from a human donor in good health. The sequenced material came from Siglec-9- CD8+ T cells sorted from blood. CDR3 protein: CASAPGLVYNEQFF. The CDR3 coding sequence is TGTGCCAGCGCTCCGGGACTAGTCTACAATGAGCAGTTCTTC.